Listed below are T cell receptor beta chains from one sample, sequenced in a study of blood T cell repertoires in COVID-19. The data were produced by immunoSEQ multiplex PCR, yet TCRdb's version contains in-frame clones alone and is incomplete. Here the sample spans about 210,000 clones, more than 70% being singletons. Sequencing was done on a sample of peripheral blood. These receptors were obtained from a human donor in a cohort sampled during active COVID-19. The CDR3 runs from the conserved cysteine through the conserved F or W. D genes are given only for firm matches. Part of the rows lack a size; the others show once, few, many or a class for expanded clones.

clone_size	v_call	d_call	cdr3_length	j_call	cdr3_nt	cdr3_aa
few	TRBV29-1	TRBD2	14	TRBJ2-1	TGCAGCGTTGAAAAGGGAGCGGGAGAAGTTGAGCAGTTCTTC	CSVEKGAGEVEQFF
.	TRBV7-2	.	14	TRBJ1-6	TGTGCCAGCAGCTCCGCCCCACTCGCTTCACCCCTCCACTTT	CASSSAPLASPLHF
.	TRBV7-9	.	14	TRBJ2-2	TGTGCCAGCAGCGTCGAGCAATCCACCGGGGAGCTGTTTTTT	CASSVEQSTGELFF
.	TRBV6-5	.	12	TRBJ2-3	TGTGCCAGCCCAAGTAGGGGGGATACGCAGTATTTT	CASPSRGDTQYF
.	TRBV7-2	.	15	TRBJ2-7	TGTGCCAGCAGCCCATCCAGGTTGAGCTCCTACGAGCAGTACTTC	CASSPSRLSSYEQYF
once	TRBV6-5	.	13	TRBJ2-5	TGTGCCAGCGGCCTGGGAGGGGGGGAGACCCAGTACTTC	CASGLGGGETQYF
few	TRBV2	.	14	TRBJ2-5	TGTGCCAGCAAAGTCGGGTCAGTTGAAGAGACCCAGTACTTC	CASKVGSVEETQYF
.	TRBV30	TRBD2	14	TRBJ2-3	TGTGCCTGGAGTCCGGGGGGGCGAGCAGATACGCAGTATTTT	CAWSPGGRADTQYF
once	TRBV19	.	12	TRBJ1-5	TGTGCCAGTACCGGGGGCAATCAGCCCCAGCATTTT	CASTGGNQPQHF
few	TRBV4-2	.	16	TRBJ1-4	TGTGCCAGCAGCCAAGATGGGCCAGGGTCGAATGAAAAACTGTTTTTT	CASSQDGPGSNEKLFF
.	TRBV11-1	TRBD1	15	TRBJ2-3	TGTGCCAGCAGCTTAGAGGGGACAGGCACAGATACGCAGTATTTT	CASSLEGTGTDTQYF
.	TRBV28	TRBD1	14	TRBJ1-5	TGTGCCAGCAGTGTACAGGGGGCTGCTCAGCCCCAGCATTTT	CASSVQGAAQPQHF
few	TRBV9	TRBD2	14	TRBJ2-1	TGTGCCAGCAGCGGCGGGGGGAACTACAATGAGCAGTTCTTC	CASSGGGNYNEQFF
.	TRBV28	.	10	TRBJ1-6	TGTGCCAGCCCTACCCGCTTGGTACACTTT	CASPTRLVHF
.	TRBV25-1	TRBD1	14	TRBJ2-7	TGTGCCAGCGCCATCCCCGACAGGGCGGACGAGCAGTACTTC	CASAIPDRADEQYF
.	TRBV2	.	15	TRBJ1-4	TGTGCCAGCAGCCGAGACGGCAGCGGTAATGAAAAACTGTTTTTT	CASSRDGSGNEKLFF
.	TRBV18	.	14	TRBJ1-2	TGTGCCAGCTCAATCAATTACAGGGTTGATGGCTACACCTTC	CASSINYRVDGYTF
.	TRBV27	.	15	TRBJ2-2	TGTGCCAGCAGTTTATCGGGTAGCGTCACCGGGGAGCTGTTTTTT	CASSLSGSVTGELFF
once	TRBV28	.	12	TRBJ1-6	TGTGCCAGCGGTCTCGGGAATTCACCCCTCCACTTT	CASGLGNSPLHF
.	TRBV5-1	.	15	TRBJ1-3	TGCGCCAGCAGCTTGGGTCAACTTAGTGGAAACACCATATATTTT	CASSLGQLSGNTIYF
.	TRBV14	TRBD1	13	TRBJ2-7	TGTGCCAGCAGTCATTACCGTACAGGGGGACAGTACTTC	CASSHYRTGGQYF
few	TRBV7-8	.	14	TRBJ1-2	TGTGCCAGCAGCTTAGCAGGGGGTATCTATGGCTACACCTTC	CASSLAGGIYGYTF
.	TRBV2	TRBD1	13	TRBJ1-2	TGTGCCAGCAGGAAGGACAGGGAGTATGGCTACACCTTC	CASRKDREYGYTF
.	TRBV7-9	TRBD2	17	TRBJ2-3	TGTGCCAGCAGCACTATACCGGGACTAGCGAACACAGATACGCAGTATTTT	CASSTIPGLANTDTQYF
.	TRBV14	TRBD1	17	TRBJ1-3	TGTGCCAGCGGATTCGAGGCAGGGGGCTGGTCCGGAAACACCATATATTTT	CASGFEAGGWSGNTIYF
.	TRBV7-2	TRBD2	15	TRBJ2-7	TGTGCCAGCAGCTGGTCTAGCGGGGTTAGTAACGAGCAGTACTTC	CASSWSSGVSNEQYF
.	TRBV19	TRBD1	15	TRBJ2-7	TGTGCCAGTAGTATCGGGGACAGGGGTGAGGACGAGCAGTACTTC	CASSIGDRGEDEQYF
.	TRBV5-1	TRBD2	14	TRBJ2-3	TGCGCCAGCAGTTGGACTAGCGGCACAGATACGCAGTATTTT	CASSWTSGTDTQYF
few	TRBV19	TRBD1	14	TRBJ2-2	TGTGCCAGTACCTCAGGGGGGAACACCGGGGAGCTGTTTTTT	CASTSGGNTGELFF